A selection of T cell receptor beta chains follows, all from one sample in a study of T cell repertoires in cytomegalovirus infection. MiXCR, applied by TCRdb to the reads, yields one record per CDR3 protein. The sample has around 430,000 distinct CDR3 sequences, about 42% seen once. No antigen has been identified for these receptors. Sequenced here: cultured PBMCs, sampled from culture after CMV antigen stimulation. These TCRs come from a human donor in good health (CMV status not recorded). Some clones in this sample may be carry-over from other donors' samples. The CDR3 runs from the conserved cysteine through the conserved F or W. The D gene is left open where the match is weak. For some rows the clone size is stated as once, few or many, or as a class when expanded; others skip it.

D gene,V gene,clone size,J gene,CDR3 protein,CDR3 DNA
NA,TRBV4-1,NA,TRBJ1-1,CASSQYGLNTEAFF,TGCGCCAGCAGCCAATACGGGTTGAACACTGAAGCTTTCTTT
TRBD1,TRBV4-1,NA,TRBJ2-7,CASSDRDRVHEQYF,TGCGCCAGCAGCGACCGGGACAGGGTCCACGAGCAGTACTTC
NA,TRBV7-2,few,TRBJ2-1,CASSSPWSVGNEQFF,TGTGCCAGCAGCTCCCCATGGAGCGTGGGGAATGAGCAGTTCTTC
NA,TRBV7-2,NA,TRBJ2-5,CASSSGHGEETQYF,TGTGCCAGCAGCTCCGGACACGGGGAAGAGACCCAGTACTTC
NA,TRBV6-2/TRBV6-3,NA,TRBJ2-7,CASSSFLGGQQYF,TGTGCCAGCAGTTCCTTCCTGGGCGGACAGCAGTACTTC
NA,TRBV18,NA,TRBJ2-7,CASSQSEAYEQYF,TGTGCCAGCTCACAGTCGGAGGCCTACGAGCAGTACTTC
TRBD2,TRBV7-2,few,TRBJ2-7,CASSLGLAIVSYEQYF,TGTGCCAGCAGCTTAGGACTAGCGATAGTCTCCTACGAGCAGTACTTC
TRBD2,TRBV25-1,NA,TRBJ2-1,CASAGAGGVYNEQFF,TGTGCCAGCGCAGGAGCGGGAGGGGTTTACAATGAGCAGTTCTTC
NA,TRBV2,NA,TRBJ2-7,CAGGTGVRYEQYF,TGTGCCGGAGGCACCGGGGTCCGCTACGAGCAGTACTTC
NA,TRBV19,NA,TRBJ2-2,CATMDRYKNTGELFF,TGTGCCACCATGGACAGATATAAGAACACCGGGGAGCTGTTTTTT
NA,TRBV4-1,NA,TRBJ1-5,CASSRQDGPQHF,TGCGCCAGCAGCCGCCAGGATGGGCCCCAGCATTTT
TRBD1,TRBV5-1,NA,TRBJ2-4,CASNNPTGENIQYF,TGCGCCAGCAACAACCCGACAGGGGAAAACATTCAGTACTTC
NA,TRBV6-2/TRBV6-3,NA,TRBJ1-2,CASSPGTIYGYTF,TGTGCCAGCAGTCCCGGGACCATCTATGGCTACACCTTC
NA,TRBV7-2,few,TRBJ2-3,CASSLQRTDTQYF,TGTGCCAGCAGCTTACAGCGCACAGATACGCAGTATTTT
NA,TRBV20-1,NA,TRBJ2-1,CSAPLGGLLDEQFF,TGCAGTGCCCCCCTCGGAGGACTCTTGGATGAGCAGTTCTTC
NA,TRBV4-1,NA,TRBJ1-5,CASSAFEGNQPQHF,TGCGCCAGCAGCGCATTCGAAGGCAATCAGCCCCAGCATTTT
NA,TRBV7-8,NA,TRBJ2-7,CASSPRDTSYEQYF,TGTGCCAGCAGCCCCCGGGACACATCCTACGAGCAGTACTTC
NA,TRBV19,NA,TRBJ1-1,CASRGAGTEAFF,TGTGCCAGCCGAGGGGCTGGCACTGAAGCTTTCTTT
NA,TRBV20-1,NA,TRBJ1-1,CSASRTANTEAFF,TGCAGTGCTAGCCGGACAGCGAACACTGAAGCTTTCTTT
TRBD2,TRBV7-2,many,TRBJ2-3,CASSLSGGRGDTQYF,TGTGCCAGCAGCCTCAGCGGGGGGCGGGGGGATACGCAGTATTTT
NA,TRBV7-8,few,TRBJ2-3,CASIKITSTDTQYF,TGTGCCAGCATCAAAATTACTAGCACAGATACGCAGTATTTT
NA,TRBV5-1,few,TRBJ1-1,CASSSPRGEAFF,TGCGCCAGCAGCTCGCCGCGAGGGGAAGCTTTCTTT
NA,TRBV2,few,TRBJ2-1,CASVSPGDSGEQFF,TGTGCCAGCGTTTCACCCGGAGATTCGGGTGAGCAGTTCTTC
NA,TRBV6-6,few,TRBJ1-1,CASSYGRIFSTEAFF,TGTGCCAGCAGTTACGGGCGCATTTTCAGCACTGAAGCTTTCTTT
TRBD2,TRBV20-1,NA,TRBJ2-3,CSARDRRLAGADTQYF,TGCAGTGCTAGAGATAGAAGGTTAGCGGGAGCAGATACGCAGTATTTT
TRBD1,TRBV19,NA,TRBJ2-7,CASSFRQGINEQYF,TGTGCCAGTAGTTTCAGACAGGGGATCAACGAGCAGTACTTC
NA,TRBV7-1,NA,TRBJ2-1,CASSPDPTGEQFF,TGTGCCAGCAGCCCAGACCCGACGGGTGAGCAGTTCTTC
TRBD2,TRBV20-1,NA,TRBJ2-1,CSASGGVTYNEQFF,TGCAGTGCTTCGGGGGGGGTTACTTACAATGAGCAGTTCTTC
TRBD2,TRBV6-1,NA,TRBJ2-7,CASSELGGDGEQYF,TGTGCCAGCAGTGAATTGGGGGGGGATGGCGAGCAGTACTTC
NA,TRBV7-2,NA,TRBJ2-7,CASSPPPHSEQYF,TGTGCCAGCAGCCCCCCGCCCCACAGCGAGCAGTACTTC
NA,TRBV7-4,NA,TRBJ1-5,CASSLAGRGQPQHF,TGTGCCAGCAGCTTGGCAGGGAGGGGTCAGCCCCAGCATTTT
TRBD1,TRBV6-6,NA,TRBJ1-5,CASDRVGNQPQHF,TGTGCCAGCGACAGGGTGGGTAATCAGCCCCAGCATTTT
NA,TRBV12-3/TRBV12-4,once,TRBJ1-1,CASSPGGGRRNTEAFF,TGTGCCAGCAGTCCTGGAGGAGGGAGAAGGAACACTGAAGCTTTCTTT
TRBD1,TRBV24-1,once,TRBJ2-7,CATSDPGQGGHEQYF,TGTGCCACCAGTGACCCTGGACAGGGTGGCCACGAGCAGTACTTC
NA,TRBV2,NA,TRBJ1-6,CASRPESSYNSPLHF,TGTGCCAGCAGGCCAGAGAGCTCCTATAATTCACCCCTCCACTTT
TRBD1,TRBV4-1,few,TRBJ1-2,CASSQGDSYGYTF,TGCGCCAGCAGCCAAGGGGACAGCTATGGCTACACCTTC
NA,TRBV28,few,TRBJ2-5,CASRPTVQETQYF,TGTGCCAGCAGACCGACAGTCCAAGAGACCCAGTACTTC
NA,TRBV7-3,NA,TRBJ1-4,CASSLMRPGEKLFF,TGTGCCAGCAGCTTAATGAGGCCGGGCGAAAAACTGTTTTTT
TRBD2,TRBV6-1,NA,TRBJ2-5,CASTPWLAGYQETQYF,TGTGCCAGCACCCCCTGGCTAGCGGGGTACCAAGAGACCCAGTACTTC
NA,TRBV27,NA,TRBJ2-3,CASSFWGAGETDTQYF,TGTGCCAGCAGTTTCTGGGGGGCAGGGGAAACAGATACGCAGTATTTT
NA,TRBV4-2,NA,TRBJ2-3,CASSQPGHGSTDTQYF,TGTGCCAGCAGCCAACCGGGACACGGAAGCACAGATACGCAGTATTTT
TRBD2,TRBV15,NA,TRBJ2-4,CATSPGGVLAKNIQYF,TGTGCCACCAGCCCCGGGGGGGTGCTAGCCAAAAACATTCAGTACTTC
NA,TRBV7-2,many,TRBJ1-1,CASSFRGGSTEAFF,TGTGCCAGCAGCTTTCGGGGCGGTAGCACTGAAGCTTTCTTT
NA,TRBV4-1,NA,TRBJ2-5,CASSQFSEETQYF,TGCGCCAGCAGCCAATTTAGTGAAGAGACCCAGTACTTC
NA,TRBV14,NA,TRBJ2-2,CASSQDLGGELFF,TGTGCCAGCAGCCAGGATCTAGGCGGGGAGCTGTTTTTT
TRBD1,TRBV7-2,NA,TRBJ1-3,CASSLAGTGWGNTIYF,TGTGCCAGCAGCTTAGCAGGGACAGGGTGGGGAAACACCATATATTTT
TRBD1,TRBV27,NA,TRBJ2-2,CASSPGTGEANTGELFF,TGTGCCAGCAGCCCCGGGACAGGGGAGGCAAACACCGGGGAGCTGTTTTTT
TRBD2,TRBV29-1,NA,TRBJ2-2,CSVGLAGVAGELFF,TGCAGCGTTGGGCTAGCGGGAGTGGCCGGGGAGCTGTTTTTT
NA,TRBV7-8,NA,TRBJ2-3,CASSRSSDTQYF,TGTGCCAGCAGCCGTTCCTCAGATACGCAGTATTTT